The entry below gives a single TCR beta chain sequence along with its context. Its binding antigen is unknown. Base qualities are not at hand, and no much larger clone is one base apart. This entry comes from a study of PD-1 blockade in mismatch repair-deficient tumors (dated by TCRdb to 2016 to 2017). For the study in its entirety: The trial enrolled fewer than 90 consecutive patients with more than ten mismatch repair-deficient cancer types between September 2013 and 2016, all previously treated and progressing. Tumor-associated T cell clones were tracked in the peripheral blood of patients responding to PD-1 blockade by deep sequencing of TCR CDR3 regions.

Overall study outcomes, separate from this receptor: Rapid expansion after pembrolizumab followed by contraction, generally before radiologic responses, was shown by tumor-resident clones, which were often undetectable in blood before treatment.

V is shortened by 4 bases, J by 3 bases, and the region joining them spans 12 bases. Sequences SQVTM (CDR1) and ANQGSEA (CDR2) are obtained from the germline V gene. The CDR3 runs 14 residues from the cysteine to the phenylalanine. The kept DNA is CDR3 alone, 42 bases in frame from the first base. The sample's time point label is to be understood as: peripheral blood 12 weeks after first pembrolizumab dose. Mismatch repair deficiency in every enrolled patient was established by polymerase chain reaction or immunohistochemistry. TCR sequencing was carried out for three patients who responded to pembrolizumab therapy. The phase II trial prospectively tested pembrolizumab PD-1 blockade in advanced mismatch repair-deficient cancers regardless of tissue of origin. Peripheral blood T cell samples were collected serially, before PD-1 blockade began and at several time points afterward. The timing of each blood sample was reported as weeks after the first dose of pembrolizumab.

The library came from the immunoSEQ multiplex PCR assay. The source is immuneACCESS, and TCRdb retained only in-frame sequences with V and J called. Part of the clones is not carried over; for the studies checked, unresolved V genes explain less than half of this, and the remainder is unexplained. For this sample the table gives 75,000 to 85,000 clones, of which roughly 80% were detected only once. The ten largest clones capture roughly 2.5% of the sample. The receptor chain draws on TRBV29-1 and TRBJ1-4, and possibly TRBD1, on 5 matching bases. The sequencing used peripheral blood, collected 12 weeks after starting pembrolizumab. This receptor was obtained from an adult with mismatch repair-deficient cancer. CDR3 region: CSVGSGLPNEKLFF. The nucleotide sequence reads TGCAGCGTTGGTTCAGGGCTCCCTAATGAAAAACTGTTTTTT.